The entry that follows covers one T cell receptor beta chain sequence. Its antigen is as yet unknown. Profiled with immunoSEQ multiplex PCR; TCRdb holds only in-frame clones, not every one. The table shows fewer than 2.5 million clones, with 80% to 95% occurring only once. The sample belongs to a study of shared clonotypes between healthy human individuals. Broader study findings: Naive subsets typically showed greater estimated richness than memory subsets. For naive CD4 cells, 4% to 6% of clonotypes were shared across a few donors. Limited genetic and exposure-history diversity came from having few donors.

Partitioning of CD4+ cells yielded a CD45RA+ naive subset and a CD45RA-negative memory subset. The TCR originated in a man aged 18 to 29 in good health. Some clones in this sample may be carry-over from other donors' samples. The sample consisted of naive CD4+ T cells from PBMCs. Subset here: CD45RA+ positively selected.

The chain's CDR3 is CASSLGGAAREKLFF. Here the CDR3 DNA reads TGTGCCAGCAGCTTGGGAGGGGCAGCTAGGGAAAAACTGTTTTTT. The chain recombines TRBV7-2 with TRBJ1-4; the D gene is possibly TRBD1 (5 bases). The CDR3 runs 15 residues. The germline gives CDR1 SGHTA, CDR2 FQGNSA. Trimming took off 3 bases at V and 8 bases at J, with 16 bases between the two ends.